Below are 25 T cell receptor beta chains sequenced from a single sample in a study of blood T cell repertoires in COVID-19. The method was immunoSEQ multiplex PCR; TCRdb's version includes in-frame clones alone and lacks a portion of them. The sample consists of more than 95,000 clones, more than 80% of them appearing once. The sequencing input was peripheral blood. The receptors stem from a human donor in a cohort sampled during active COVID-19.

This chain connects TRBV19 to TRBJ2-1; 10 bases are shared with TRBD2. There are 14 residues in the CDR3. V dropped 5 bases and J dropped 7; count of bases not matched to a gene: 5. CDR1 and CDR2 (germline): LNHDA, SQIVND (reference sequence). The CDR3 reads CASSERGGRNEQFF. For the CDR3, the DNA is TGTGCCAGTAGTGAGCGGGGGGGCCGGAATGAGCAGTTCTTC.

The chain employs TRBV5-1 and TRBJ1-1, with TRBD1 as a possible D gene (5 bases). CDR1 is SGHRS, CDR2 YFSETQ, per germline. The length of the CDR3 is 13 residues. Trimming shortened V by 3 bases and J by 1 base, and 7 bases separated the two germline ends. The CDR3 loop reads CASSSRENTEAFF. DNA for the CDR3: TGCGCCAGCAGCTCCAGGGAGAACACTGAAGCTTTCTTT.

This rearrangement joins TRBV9 to TRBJ2-5; D is undetermined. From germline, CDR1 is SGDLS and CDR2 YYNGEE. CDR3 length equals 17 residues. V lost 0 bases, J lost 1 base, and 16 bases lay in between. The CDR3 loop is CASSVGPRPAAQETQYF. The CDR3 region has the DNA TGTGCCAGCAGCGTAGGGCCTAGGCCGGCAGCCCAAGAGACCCAGTACTTC.

This clone occurred a few times. The chain is built from TRBV6-2 or TRBV6-3 and TRBJ1-5; 8 nucleotides line up with TRBD1. The CDR3 extends over 11 amino acids. The V gene end was trimmed by 6 bases and the J gene end by 16 bases; junction bases not matched to a gene: 8. Germline-derived CDR1 and CDR2 are MNHEY and SVGEGT. CDR3 in DNA: TGTGCCAGCAGCCGCGACAGGGGTCTCCATTTT. Its protein product is CASSRDRGLHF.

The chain is built from TRBV6-5 and TRBJ2-6; 8 bases map to TRBD1. Trimming cost V 8 bases and J 4 bases; bases outside gene matches: 7. CDR3 length equals 15 residues. Germline CDR1 is MNHEY and CDR2 is SVGAGI. In DNA form, the CDR3 reads TGTGCCAGCGTTCAGGGGGCTGGAGGGGCCAACGTCCTGACTTTC. This gives the protein CASVQGAGGANVLTF.

This chain connects TRBV18 to TRBJ1-5; D is unclear. Germline V gene sequence: CDR1 KGHSH, CDR2 LQKENI. This CDR3 is built from 14 residues. The V end was cut by 6 bases, the J end by 3 bases, with 12 bases between. CDR3 sequence (DNA): TGTGCCAGCTCTCCCTATGGTGTCAATCAGCCCCAGCATTTT. This gives the protein CASSPYGVNQPQHF.

With respect to this clone: Germline and junction disagree at one end, which may indicate a read error. J is TRBJ2-1 and V is TRBV18; D ambiguous. Germline-derived CDR1 and CDR2 are KGHSH and LQKENI. The CDR3 extends over 16 amino acids. The CDR3 region is CASSPPRAGSYNEQFF. The CDR3 DNA is TGTGCCAGCTCACCACCGCGAGCAGGCTCCTATAATGAGCAGTTCTTC.

This sequence joins TRBV14 and TRBJ1-1; 9 nucleotides align to TRBD1. Looked up from germline, CDR1 is SGHDN and CDR2 is FVKESK. With 5 bases clipped from V and 3 bases from J, the junction kept 10 bases outside the gene matches. The CDR3 extends over 16 amino acids. CDR3 sequence (DNA): TGTGCCAGCAGCGACGGGACAGGGAGGGTGGACACTGAAGCTTTCTTT. Translation gives CASSDGTGRVDTEAFF.

The chain uses TRBV4-2 and TRBJ2-1, with TRBD2 matching 9 bases. The CDR3 is 14 residues long. V lost 4 bases to trimming and J lost 6 bases; unmatched junction nucleotides: 4. Per germline, CDR1 LGHNA and CDR2 YNFKEQ. The CDR3 sequence is CASSPRGGVNEQFF. CDR3 DNA sequence: TGTGCCAGCAGCCCCCGCGGGGGGGTCAATGAGCAGTTCTTC.

The CDR3 spells CASRRTENYNSPLHF. CDR3 bases: TGTGCCAGCAGGAGGACAGAAAACTATAATTCACCCCTCCACTTT. V gene TRBV2 combines with J gene TRBJ1-6; TRBD1 is a possible D gene (6 bases). This CDR3 is 15 amino acids long. Trimming removed 6 bases at V and 3 bases at J, with 12 bases between. Per germline, CDR1 SNHLY and CDR2 FYNNEI.

This chain links TRBV5-1 with TRBJ1-1; 7 bases are a match to TRBD1. V was pared by 4 bases and J by 1 base, with 7 bases of the junction left unmatched. This CDR3 has 15 amino acids. Germline CDR1 SGHRS, CDR2 YFSETQ. CDR3 amino acids: CASSLRTGTNTEAFF. CDR3 bases: TGCGCCAGCAGCCTACGGACAGGAACGAACACTGAAGCTTTCTTT.

The chain carries TRBV3-1 (or the pseudogene TRBV3-2) and TRBJ1-1; unclear D gene. Germline CDR1 and CDR2: LGHDT and YNNKEL (reference sequence). V lost 4 bases and J 2 bases, leaving 11 bases between the germline ends. This CDR3 is 14 amino acids long. The CDR3, as DNA: TGTGCCAGCAGCCGTCGGACGGGAAACACTGAAGCTTTCTTT. It is translated as CASSRRTGNTEAFF.

The chain employs TRBV12-3 or TRBV12-4 and TRBJ1-2; tentatively, D is TRBD1 (6 bases). Trimming shortened V by 4 bases and J by 0 bases, and 6 bases separated the two germline ends. The CDR3 runs to 13 residues. The chain's CDR3 is CASSWDTNYGYTF. As DNA, the CDR3 is TGTGCCAGCAGTTGGGACACTAACTATGGCTACACCTTC.

The chain links TRBV6-5 to TRBJ2-7; TRBD2 matches 7 bases. This CDR3 is 15 amino acids long. The germline CDR1 and CDR2 sequences are MNHEY and SVGAGI. The trim removed 6 bases at V and 3 bases at J, leaving 11 bases unmatched. CDR3 amino acids: CASRPSGTKGYEQYF. CDR3 bases: TGTGCCAGCAGACCGTCCGGGACTAAGGGCTACGAGCAGTACTTC.

A few counts support this clone. This chain connects TRBV9 to TRBJ2-7; 7 positions agree with TRBD1. Looked up from germline, CDR1 is SGDLS and CDR2 is YYNGEE. The CDR3 is made up of 15 amino acids. Trimming took 1 base from V and 3 from J; bases not matched to a gene: 7. The CDR3 sequence is CASSVQGNRGYEQYF. Here the CDR3 DNA reads TGTGCCAGCAGCGTACAGGGAAACAGGGGCTACGAGCAGTACTTC.

The genes are TRBV7-9 and TRBJ2-7, with a tentative D call TRBD1 (6 bases). The V end was cut by 7 bases, the J end by 8 bases, with 21 bases between. CDR3 length: 14 residues. Germline V gene sequence: CDR1 SEHNR, CDR2 FQNEAQ (reference sequence). In DNA form, the CDR3 reads TGTGCCAGCAATCCCGTGACAGGCCCTCGACAGCAGTACTTC. Its translation is CASNPVTGPRQQYF.

The chain links TRBV7-2 to TRBJ2-7; D unclear. Germline assignment: CDR1 SGHTA and CDR2 FQGNSA. The V and J ends lost 7 bases and 7 bases respectively, with 14 bases between them. The CDR3 runs to 12 residues. CDR3 protein: CASTRSFGEQYF. The CDR3 DNA reads TGTGCCAGCACACGGAGTTTCGGTGAGCAGTACTTC.

V is TRBV7-3 and J is TRBJ2-2; a weak D match, TRBD2 (6 bases). The CDR3 sequence is 13 residues long. The V gene's germline CDR1 is SGHTA and CDR2 FQGTGA. Deletions cut 2 bases from V and 6 bases from J, with 7 bases between. The CDR3 sequence: CASSLSGAGELFF. The CDR3 nucleotides read TGTGCCAGCAGCTTATCGGGGGCCGGGGAGCTGTTTTTT.

V usage is TRBV18 and J usage is TRBJ1-1; D unresolved. The CDR3 sequence is 13 residues long. Trimming removed 6 bases from V and 4 bases from J, with 12 bases in between. Germline CDR1 reads KGHSH; CDR2 reads LQKENI. Written as DNA, the CDR3 is TGTGCCAGCTCGTCTGACCGGAGCACTGAAGCTTTCTTT. Residues: CASSSDRSTEAFF.

The CDR3 DNA sequence: TGTGCCAGTAGTTCACGGGGGAATGAAAAACTGTTTTTT. It specifies CASSSRGNEKLFF. The chain joins TRBV19 to TRBJ1-4, with D perhaps TRBD1 (5 bases). Germline CDR1 is LNHDA and CDR2 is SQIVND (reference sequence). This CDR3 region has 13 residues. Trimming left V 5 bases short and J 5 bases short, with 9 bases between.

This chain joins TRBV19 and TRBJ1-1; D remains unclear. V dropped 7 bases and J dropped 10 bases, with 25 bases sitting between them. Germline V lookup: CDR1 LNHDA, CDR2 SQIVND (reference sequence). The CDR3 spans 15 residues. For the CDR3, the DNA is TGTGCCAGTAACCCCGAGGCGGGCAAAGCCCGGGGAGCTTTCTTT. This encodes CASNPEAGKARGAFF.

The rearrangement joins TRBV20-1 to TRBJ2-7; maybe TRBD1 (5 bases). V was clipped by 6 bases and J by 1 base, with 13 bases between them. CDR3 length equals 13 residues. CDR1 DFQATT and CDR2 SNEGSKA come from the germline V gene (reference sequence). The DNA of the CDR3 is TGCAGTGCAAGTTCAGGGCCATCCTACGAGCAGTACTTC. Its protein product is CSASSGPSYEQYF.

On this clone: The sample has other DNA sequences that encode this CDR3 too. V and J are TRBV10-3 and TRBJ1-5; a possible D gene is TRBD1 (5 bases). Germline V gene sequence: CDR1 ENHRY, CDR2 SYGVKD. This CDR3 region has 16 residues. Trimming took 0 bases from V and 0 from J, leaving 9 bases between them. CDR3 region: CAISESEGSSNQPQHF. CDR3 in DNA: TGTGCCATCAGTGAGTCGGAGGGGAGTAGCAATCAGCCCCAGCATTTT.

The sample holds one count of this clone. V and J are TRBV4-1 and TRBJ2-7, with 7 bases matching TRBD1. V was clipped by 4 bases and J by 2 bases; unmatched bases: 8. CDR1 and CDR2 from the germline V gene are MGHRA and YSYEKL. The CDR3 has 15 residues. CDR3 in DNA: TGCGCCAGCAGCCCCAACCGACAGGGAACCTACGAGCAGTACTTC. It codes for CASSPNRQGTYEQYF.

CDR3 sequence (DNA): TGTGCCAGCAGTGGCCCCCTGGGGGGGAATCCCACTGAAGCTTTCTTT. It yields the protein CASSGPLGGNPTEAFF. The J gene is TRBJ1-1, the V gene TRBV2; D perhaps matches TRBD1 (5 bases). Germline values: CDR1 SNHLY, CDR2 FYNNEI. V gave up 4 bases and J gave up 4 bases, with 19 bases separating them. This CDR3 region has 16 residues.